This passage covers 3 T cell receptor beta chains from one sample sequenced in a study of cytomegalovirus exposure and HLA in healthy donors. Amplification used 60 Vbeta primers and 13 Jbeta primers. TCRdb's table, derived via immunoSEQ multiplex PCR, lists solely in-frame clones and lacks some. The repertoire holds about 100,000 clones, with 80% as singletons. Sequences were obtained from PBMCs. The receptors come from a man younger than 40 in good health and CMV-seronegative.

V gene TRBV19 combines with J gene TRBJ2-1, with 8 nucleotides matching TRBD1. The CDR3 extends over 15 amino acids. The ends lost 3 bases at V and 4 bases at J; junction bases unmatched: 5. Germline lookup yields CDR1 LNHDA and CDR2 SQIVND (reference sequence). The CDR3 coding sequence is TGTGCCAGTAGTATGGACAGGGTTCCGTACAATGAGCAGTTCTTC. Translating gives CASSMDRVPYNEQFF.

The chain combines TRBV29-1 with TRBJ2-1, with TRBD2 identical over 13 bases. Germline V gives CDR1 SQVTM, CDR2 ANQGSEA. V gave up 4 bases and J gave up 9 bases; unmatched junction bases: 3. This CDR3 is 13 amino acids long. CDR3 DNA: TGCAGCGTTGGTGGACTAGCGGGAGTTGAGCAGTTCTTC. Translating it yields CSVGGLAGVEQFF.

The V call is TRBV7-2, the J call TRBJ2-7, with TRBD2 matching over 7 bases. Germline-derived CDR1 and CDR2 are SGHTA and FQGNSA. Trimming cost V 5 bases and J 3 bases; bases outside gene matches: 7. The CDR3 covers 14 residues. The CDR3 sequence: CASSPARGGYEQYF. Here the CDR3 DNA reads TGTGCCAGCAGCCCCGCTCGCGGGGGCTACGAGCAGTACTTC.